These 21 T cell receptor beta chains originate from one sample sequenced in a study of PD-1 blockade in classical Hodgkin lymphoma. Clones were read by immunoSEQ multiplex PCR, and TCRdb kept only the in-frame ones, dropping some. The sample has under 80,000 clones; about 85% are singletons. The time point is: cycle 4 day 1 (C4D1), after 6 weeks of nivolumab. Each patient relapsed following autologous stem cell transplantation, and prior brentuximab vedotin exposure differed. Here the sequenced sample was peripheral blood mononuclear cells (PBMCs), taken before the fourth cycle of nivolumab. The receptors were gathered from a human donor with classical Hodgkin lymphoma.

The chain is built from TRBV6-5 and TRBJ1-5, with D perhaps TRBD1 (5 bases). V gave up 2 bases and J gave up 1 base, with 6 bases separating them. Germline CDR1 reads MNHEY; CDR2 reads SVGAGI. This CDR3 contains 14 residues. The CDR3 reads CASSYQGSNQPQHF. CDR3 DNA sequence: TGTGCCAGCAGTTACCAGGGCAGCAATCAGCCCCAGCATTTT.

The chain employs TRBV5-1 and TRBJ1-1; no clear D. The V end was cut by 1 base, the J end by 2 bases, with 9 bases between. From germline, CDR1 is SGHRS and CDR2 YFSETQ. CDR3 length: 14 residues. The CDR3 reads CASSLMDLNTEAFF. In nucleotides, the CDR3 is TGCGCCAGCAGCTTGATGGATCTAAACACTGAAGCTTTCTTT.

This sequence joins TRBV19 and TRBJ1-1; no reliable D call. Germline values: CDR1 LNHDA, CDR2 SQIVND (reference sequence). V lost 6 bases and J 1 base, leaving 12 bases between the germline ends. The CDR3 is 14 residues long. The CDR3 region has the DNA TGTGCCAGTAGACCCCTGTATCGGAACACTGAAGCTTTCTTT. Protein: CASRPLYRNTEAFF.

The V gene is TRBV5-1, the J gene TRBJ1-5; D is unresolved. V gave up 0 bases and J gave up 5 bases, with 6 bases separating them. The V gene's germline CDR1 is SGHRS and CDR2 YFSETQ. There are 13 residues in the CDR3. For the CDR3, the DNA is TGCGCCAGCAGCTTGGCGGCGGATCAGCCCCAGCATTTT. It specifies CASSLAADQPQHF.

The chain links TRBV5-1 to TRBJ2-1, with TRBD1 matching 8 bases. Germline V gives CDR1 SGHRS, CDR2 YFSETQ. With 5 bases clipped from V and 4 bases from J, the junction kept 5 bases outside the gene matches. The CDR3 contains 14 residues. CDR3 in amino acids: CASRSGTGYNEQFF. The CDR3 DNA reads TGCGCCAGCAGGTCCGGGACAGGTTACAATGAGCAGTTCTTC.

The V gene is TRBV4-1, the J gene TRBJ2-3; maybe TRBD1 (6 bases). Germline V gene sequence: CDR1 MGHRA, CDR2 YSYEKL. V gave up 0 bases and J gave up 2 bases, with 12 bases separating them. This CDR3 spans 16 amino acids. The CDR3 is CASSQEEQGDTDTQYF. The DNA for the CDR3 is TGCGCCAGCAGCCAAGAGGAACAGGGTGACACAGATACGCAGTATTTT.

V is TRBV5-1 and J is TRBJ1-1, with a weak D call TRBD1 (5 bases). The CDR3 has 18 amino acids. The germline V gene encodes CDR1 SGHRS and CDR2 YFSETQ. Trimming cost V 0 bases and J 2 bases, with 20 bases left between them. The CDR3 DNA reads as TGCGCCAGCAGCTTGGTTGACAGATTGAATACTCCCAACACTGAAGCTTTCTTT. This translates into CASSLVDRLNTPNTEAFF.

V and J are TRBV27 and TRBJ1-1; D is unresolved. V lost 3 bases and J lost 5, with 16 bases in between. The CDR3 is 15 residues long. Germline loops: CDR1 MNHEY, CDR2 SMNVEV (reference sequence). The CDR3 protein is CASSFDPHGGTEAFF. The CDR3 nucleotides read TGTGCCAGCAGTTTCGACCCCCACGGAGGGACTGAAGCTTTCTTT.

The CDR3 loop reads CASSGTLSEKLFF. In DNA form, the CDR3 reads TGTGCCAGTAGCGGGACATTATCTGAAAAACTGTTTTTT. The rearrangement joins TRBV19 to TRBJ1-4, with D perhaps matching TRBD1 (6 bases). The CDR3 extends over 13 amino acids. Trimming shortened V by 6 bases and J by 7 bases, and 12 bases separated the two germline ends. CDR1 and CDR2 from the germline V gene are LNHDA and SQIVND (reference sequence).

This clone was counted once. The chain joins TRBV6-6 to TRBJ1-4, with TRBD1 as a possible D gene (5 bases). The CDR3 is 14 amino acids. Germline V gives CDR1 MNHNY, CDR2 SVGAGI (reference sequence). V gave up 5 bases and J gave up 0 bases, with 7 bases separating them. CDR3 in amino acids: CASSLQATNEKLFF. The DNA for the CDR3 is TGTGCCAGCAGTCTACAGGCAACTAATGAAAAACTGTTTTTT.

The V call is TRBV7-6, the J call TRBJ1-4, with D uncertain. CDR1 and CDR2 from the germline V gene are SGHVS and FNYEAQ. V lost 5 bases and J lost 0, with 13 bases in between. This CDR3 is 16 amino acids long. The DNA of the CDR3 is TGTGCCAGCAGCCTGACCCACAGAGCAACTAATGAAAAACTGTTTTTT. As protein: CASSLTHRATNEKLFF.

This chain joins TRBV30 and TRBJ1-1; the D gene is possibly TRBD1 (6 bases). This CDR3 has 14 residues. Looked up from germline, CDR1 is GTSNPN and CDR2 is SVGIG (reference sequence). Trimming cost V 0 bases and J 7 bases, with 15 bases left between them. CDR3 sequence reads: CAWSVRGRSNEAFF. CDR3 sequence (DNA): TGTGCCTGGAGTGTACGGGGGCGTTCAAATGAAGCTTTCTTT.

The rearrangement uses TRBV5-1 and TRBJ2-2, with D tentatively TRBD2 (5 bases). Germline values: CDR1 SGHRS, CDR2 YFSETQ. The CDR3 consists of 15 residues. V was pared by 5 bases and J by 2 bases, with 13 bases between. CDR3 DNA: TGCGCCAGCAGTCCTAGCAGCTTTAACACCGGGGAGCTGTTTTTT. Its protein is CASSPSSFNTGELFF.

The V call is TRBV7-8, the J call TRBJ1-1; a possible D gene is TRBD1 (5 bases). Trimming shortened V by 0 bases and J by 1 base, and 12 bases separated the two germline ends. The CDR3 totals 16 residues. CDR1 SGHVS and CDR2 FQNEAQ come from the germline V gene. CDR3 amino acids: CASSLASGRRNTEAFF. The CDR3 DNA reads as TGTGCCAGCAGCTTAGCGTCGGGGCGGCGGAACACTGAAGCTTTCTTT.

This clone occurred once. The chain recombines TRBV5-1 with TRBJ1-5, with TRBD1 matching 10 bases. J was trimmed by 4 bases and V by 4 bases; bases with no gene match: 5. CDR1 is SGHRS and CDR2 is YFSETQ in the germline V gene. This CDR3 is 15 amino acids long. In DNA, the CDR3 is TGCGCCAGCAGCCCGACAGGGGGCTCGAATCAGCCCCAGCATTTT. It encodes CASSPTGGSNQPQHF. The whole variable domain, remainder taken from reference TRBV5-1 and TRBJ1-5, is KAGVTQTPRYLIKTRGQQVTLSCSPISGHRSVSWYQQTPGQGLQFLFEYFSETQRNKGNFPGRFSGRQFSNSRSEMNVSTLELGDSALYLCASSPTGGSNQPQHFGDGTRLSIL.

Written as DNA, the CDR3 is TGTGCCATCAGCCAGGGAGGCCCTCCCTACAATGAGCAGTTCTTC. Amino acids: CAISQGGPPYNEQFF. The rearrangement uses TRBV10-3 and TRBJ2-1; possibly TRBD2 for D (6 bases). This CDR3 has 15 residues. Germline CDR1 reads ENHRY; CDR2 reads SYGVKD. Trimming cost V 6 bases and J 2 bases, with 14 bases left between them.

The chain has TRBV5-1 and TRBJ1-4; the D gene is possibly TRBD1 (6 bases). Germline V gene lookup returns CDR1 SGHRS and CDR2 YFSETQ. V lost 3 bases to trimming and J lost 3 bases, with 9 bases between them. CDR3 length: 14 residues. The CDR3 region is CASSSGESNEKLFF. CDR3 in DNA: TGCGCCAGCAGCTCAGGGGAGTCTAATGAAAAACTGTTTTTT.

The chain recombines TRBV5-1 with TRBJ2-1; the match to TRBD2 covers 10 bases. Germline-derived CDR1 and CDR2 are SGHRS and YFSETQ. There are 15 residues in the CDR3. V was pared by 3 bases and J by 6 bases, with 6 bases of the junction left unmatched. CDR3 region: CASSWLAGVPNEQFF. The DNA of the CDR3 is TGCGCCAGCAGCTGGCTAGCGGGGGTCCCCAATGAGCAGTTCTTC.

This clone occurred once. CDR3 bases: TGTGCCAGCAGCCAGCAGGGCTTTGGATCCTACGAGCAGTACTTC. It codes for CASSQQGFGSYEQYF. The genes are TRBV5-4 and TRBJ2-7; a weak D match, TRBD1 (5 bases). Trimming removed 4 bases from V and 1 base from J, with 15 bases in between. The CDR3 covers 15 residues. Germline CDR1 SGHNT, CDR2 YYREEE (reference sequence).

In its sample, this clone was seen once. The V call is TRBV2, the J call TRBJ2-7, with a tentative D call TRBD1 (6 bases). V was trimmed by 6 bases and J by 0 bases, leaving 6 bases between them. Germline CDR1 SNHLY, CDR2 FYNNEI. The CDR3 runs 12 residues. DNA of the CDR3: TGTGCCAGCAGGGACAGCTCCTACGAGCAGTACTTC. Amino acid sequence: CASRDSSYEQYF.

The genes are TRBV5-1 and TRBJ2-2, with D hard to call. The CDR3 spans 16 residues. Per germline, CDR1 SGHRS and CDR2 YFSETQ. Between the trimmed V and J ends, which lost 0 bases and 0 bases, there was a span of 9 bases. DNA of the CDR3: TGCGCCAGCAGCTTGGGGGCCGGAACGAACACCGGGGAGCTGTTTTTT. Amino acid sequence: CASSLGAGTNTGELFF.